This T cell receptor beta chain was observed in a study of control samples from healthy donors and cancer patients. The germline V gene has CDR1 SGHRS and CDR2 YFSETQ. The CDR3 is made up of 13 amino acids. V dropped 1 base and J dropped 2 bases, with 5 bases sitting between them. Data came from immunoSEQ multiplex PCR; TCRdb stores just in-frame clones and leaves some out. The sample lists about 170,000 clones, roughly 89% occurring once. On this clone: Different DNA sequences within this sample yield the same CDR3.

The chain is built from TRBV5-1 and TRBJ2-3; D unclear. The specimen sequenced was blood. The TCR comes from a woman aged 25-40 years in good health. CDR3 residues: CASSLTTTDTQYF. In nucleotides, the CDR3 is TGCGCCAGCAGCTTGACTACCACAGATACGCAGTATTTT.